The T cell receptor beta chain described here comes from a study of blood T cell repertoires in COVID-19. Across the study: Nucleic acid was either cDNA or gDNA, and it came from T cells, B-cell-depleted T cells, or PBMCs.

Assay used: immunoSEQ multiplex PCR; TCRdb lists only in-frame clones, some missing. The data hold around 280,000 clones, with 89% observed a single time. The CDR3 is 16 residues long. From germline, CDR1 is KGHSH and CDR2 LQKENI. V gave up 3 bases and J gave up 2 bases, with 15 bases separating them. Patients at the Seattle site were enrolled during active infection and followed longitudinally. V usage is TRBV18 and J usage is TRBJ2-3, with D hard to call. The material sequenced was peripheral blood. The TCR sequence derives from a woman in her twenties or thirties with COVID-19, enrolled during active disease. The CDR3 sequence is CASSPALSLNTDTQYF. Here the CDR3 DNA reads TGTGCCAGCTCACCGGCACTATCCTTGAACACAGATACGCAGTATTTT.